Listed below are T cell receptor beta chains from one sample, sequenced in a study of cytomegalovirus exposure and HLA in healthy donors. Sequenced by immunoSEQ multiplex PCR; TCRdb stores in-frame clones only, minus some. The repertoire holds about 110,000 clones, with less than 80% as singletons. Sequencing was performed on PBMCs. These TCRs come from a man under 40 in good health and CMV-seropositive. The CDR3 runs from the conserved cysteine through the conserved F or W. The D gene is left open where the match is weak. For some rows the clone size is stated as once, few or many, or as a class when expanded; others skip it.

TRBJ1-3,16,-,TRBD1,TRBV30,CARAPPWAGGGNTIYF,TGTGCCCGGGCGCCTCCGTGGGCAGGGGGTGGAAACACCATATATTTT
TRBJ2-3,15,-,TRBD2,TRBV9,CASSMRAGREDTQYF,TGTGCCAGCAGCATGCGAGCGGGGAGAGAGGATACGCAGTATTTT
TRBJ1-2,12,-,-,TRBV11-2,CASSLDHYGYTF,TGTGCCAGCAGCTTAGATCATTATGGCTACACCTTC
TRBJ1-1,16,-,TRBD1,TRBV7-9,CASSTSYRGQNTEAFF,TGTGCCAGCAGCACCTCTTACAGGGGGCAGAACACTGAAGCTTTCTTT
TRBJ2-7,16,-,-,TRBV6-4,CASSYRDIQVRCEQYF,TGTGCCAGCAGTTACCGGGACATCCAGGTGAGGTGCGAGCAGTACTTC
TRBJ1-2,12,-,-,TRBV29-1,CSVVGQGYGYTF,TGCAGCGTTGTGGGGCAGGGCTATGGCTACACCTTC
TRBJ2-7,13,-,TRBD1,TRBV11-2,CASSLKGAHEQYF,TGTGCCAGCAGCTTAAAGGGGGCCCACGAGCAGTACTTC
TRBJ1-5,15,-,-,TRBV2,CASSEGLVSNQPQHF,TGTGCCAGCAGTGAGGGCTTAGTCAGCAATCAGCCCCAGCATTTT
TRBJ1-5,15,-,-,TRBV18,CASSPPGGAGQPQHF,TGTGCCAGCTCACCACCGGGGGGGGCTGGTCAGCCCCAGCATTTT
TRBJ1-6,13,-,-,TRBV30,CAWSVLWDSPLHF,TGTGCCTGGAGTGTACTATGGGATTCACCCCTCCACTTT
TRBJ2-3,11,-,-,TRBV6-1,CASRQSYTQYF,TGTGCCAGCAGACAGAGTTATACGCAGTATTTT
TRBJ2-1,12,few,-,TRBV9,CASSVDEVWQFF,TGTGCCAGCAGCGTAGATGAGGTGTGGCAGTTCTTC
TRBJ1-5,14,-,-,TRBV10-3,CAISDEGVWQPQHF,TGTGCCATCAGTGATGAGGGGGTATGGCAGCCCCAGCATTTT
TRBJ1-2,14,-,TRBD1,TRBV18,CASSPDRGWSGYTF,TGTGCCAGCTCACCGGACAGGGGGTGGAGTGGCTACACCTTC
TRBJ1-2,13,-,-,TRBV4-1,CASSQGLPEGYTF,TGCGCCAGCAGCCAAGGACTCCCGGAAGGCTACACCTTC
TRBJ2-2,15,-,-,TRBV2,CASSERGRGFGELFF,TGTGCCAGCAGTGAAAGGGGAAGGGGCTTCGGGGAGCTGTTTTTT
TRBJ1-5,15,-,TRBD1,TRBV19,CASSRQGLGNQPQHF,TGTGCCAGTAGTAGACAGGGGTTAGGCAATCAGCCCCAGCATTTT
TRBJ2-7,11,-,-,TRBV5-6,CASSQFDEQYF,TGTGCCAGCAGCCAATTTGACGAGCAGTACTTC
TRBJ2-3,12,-,-,TRBV19,CAVGAFTDTQYF,TGTGCCGTGGGGGCGTTCACAGATACGCAGTATTTT
TRBJ1-6,18,-,-,TRBV9,CASSGGVDPAGPNSPLHF,TGTGCCAGCAGCGGGGGGGTGGACCCAGCGGGCCCTAATTCACCCCTCCACTTT
TRBJ2-2,15,-,-,TRBV11-3,CASSLSGYNTGELFF,TGTGCCAGCAGCTTGAGCGGGTACAACACCGGGGAGCTGTTTTTT
TRBJ2-7,14,few,TRBD2,TRBV19,CASSRSGGTYEQYF,TGTGCCAGTAGTAGGAGCGGGGGGACATACGAGCAGTACTTC
TRBJ2-1,14,few,TRBD1,TRBV5-4,CASRDRGSDNEQFF,TGTGCCAGCAGGGACAGGGGGAGTGACAATGAGCAGTTCTTC
TRBJ2-1,15,few,TRBD1,TRBV7-9,CASSLAQGVHNEQFF,TGTGCCAGCAGCTTAGCCCAGGGGGTACACAATGAGCAGTTCTTC
TRBJ1-3,16,-,-,TRBV9,CASSVAGGISGNTIYF,TGTGCCAGCAGCGTAGCTGGCGGAATCTCTGGAAACACCATATATTTT
TRBJ1-2,15,-,-,TRBV4-1,CASSHRTAGHYGYTF,TGCGCCAGCAGCCACCGAACGGCGGGGCACTATGGCTACACCTTC
TRBJ2-7,14,-,TRBD2,TRBV27,CASSLGGGAREQYF,TGTGCCAGCAGTTTAGGCGGGGGGGCTCGGGAGCAGTACTTC
TRBJ1-1,13,-,-,TRBV6-5,CASSTTGFTEAFF,TGTGCCAGCAGTACTACAGGGTTCACTGAAGCTTTCTTT
TRBJ2-7,14,-,-,TRBV11-2,CASSRPSGIDEQYF,TGTGCCAGCAGCCGCCCCTCGGGTATCGACGAGCAGTACTTC
TRBJ2-1,13,-,TRBD1,TRBV19,CASRLDRRDEQFF,TGTGCCAGTAGACTGGACAGGCGCGATGAGCAGTTCTTC
TRBJ1-1,15,-,-,TRBV2,CASTLSGTWGTEAFF,TGTGCCAGCACCCTCTCCGGGACTTGGGGTACTGAAGCTTTCTTT
TRBJ2-5,12,-,-,TRBV29-1,CSVVGQQETQYF,TGCAGCGTTGTCGGACAACAAGAGACCCAGTACTTC
TRBJ1-1,15,few,-,TRBV19,CASSPWGQENTEAFF,TGTGCCAGTAGCCCATGGGGACAAGAAAACACTGAAGCTTTCTTT
TRBJ2-5,14,-,-,TRBV4-1,CASSQGTSGETQYF,TGCGCCAGCAGCCAAGGGACTTCGGGAGAGACCCAGTACTTC
TRBJ1-2,13,-,TRBD1,TRBV19,CASSRDRDGGYTF,TGTGCCAGTAGCCGAGACAGGGATGGAGGCTACACCTTC
TRBJ1-1,12,-,-,TRBV27,CASSPPGTEAFF,TGTGCCAGCAGCCCCCCGGGCACTGAAGCTTTCTTT
TRBJ1-2,13,-,TRBD1,TRBV7-9,CASSGQGGYGYTF,TGTGCCAGCAGCGGACAGGGAGGGTATGGCTACACCTTC
TRBJ2-7,15,-,TRBD2,TRBV7-6,CASTPLSGGAYEQYF,TGTGCCAGCACCCCTCTTAGCGGGGGGGCCTACGAGCAGTACTTC
TRBJ2-1,14,few,TRBD1,TRBV5-1,CASSFRGTWDEQFF,TGCGCCAGCAGCTTCAGGGGGACCTGGGATGAGCAGTTCTTC
TRBJ2-3,13,-,TRBD2,TRBV15,CATSRGGTDTQYF,TGTGCCACCAGTCGGGGGGGCACAGATACGCAGTATTTT
TRBJ1-2,12,once,-,TRBV6-1,CASQVGGLGYTF,TGTGCCAGCCAAGTCGGGGGGCTGGGCTACACCTTC
TRBJ2-1,14,few,TRBD1,TRBV6-5,CASSYSGQPNEQFF,TGTGCCAGCAGTTACTCGGGACAGCCTAATGAGCAGTTCTTC
TRBJ1-6,15,-,-,TRBV7-9,CASSSQGRDNSPLHF,TGTGCCAGCAGCTCCCAGGGAAGGGATAATTCACCCCTCCACTTT
TRBJ2-7,13,-,-,TRBV7-2,CASSPPPWAEQYF,TGTGCCAGCAGCCCGCCCCCGTGGGCGGAGCAGTACTTC
TRBJ2-4,16,-,TRBD1,TRBV6-1,CASSALPTGMGNIQYF,TGTGCCAGCAGTGCCCTCCCGACAGGGATGGGAAACATTCAGTACTTC
TRBJ2-7,14,-,TRBD1,TRBV6-4,CANRGQGGPYEQYF,TGTGCCAACCGTGGACAGGGGGGACCCTACGAGCAGTACTTC
TRBJ2-7,15,once,TRBD2,TRBV27,CASSTSAGVAYEQYF,TGTGCCAGCAGTACCTCAGCGGGGGTAGCCTACGAGCAGTACTTC
TRBJ2-7,15,-,-,TRBV6-5,CASSYSSSGSYEQYF,TGTGCCAGCAGTTACTCGAGTTCGGGCTCCTACGAGCAGTACTTC
TRBJ1-5,14,-,TRBD1,TRBV6-1,CASRRGQINQPQHF,TGTGCCAGCAGAAGGGGACAGATCAATCAGCCCCAGCATTTT
TRBJ2-2,16,-,-,TRBV11-3,CASSLDKGRRAGELFF,TGTGCCAGCAGCTTAGATAAAGGGAGAAGGGCCGGGGAGCTGTTTTTT
TRBJ1-1,12,-,-,TRBV6-5,CASSYGGGEAFF,TGTGCCAGCAGTTACGGGGGGGGCGAAGCTTTCTTT
TRBJ1-1,15,few,-,TRBV6-1,CASSEGQVMNTEAFF,TGTGCCAGCAGTGAAGGGCAGGTGATGAACACTGAAGCTTTCTTT
TRBJ2-5,10,-,-,TRBV27,CSQGQETQYF,TGTTCGCAGGGGCAAGAGACCCAGTACTTC
TRBJ2-1,14,-,TRBD2,TRBV10-3,CAITSGGSGNEQFF,TGTGCCATCACAAGCGGGGGATCTGGGAATGAGCAGTTCTTC
TRBJ1-1,14,-,-,TRBV10-3,CAISEWQGRTEAFF,TGTGCCATCAGTGAGTGGCAGGGGCGGACTGAAGCTTTCTTT